This T cell receptor (beta chain) was recorded in a study of CD8 T cells in ankylosing spondylitis. General study results and limits: There were earlier reports of some motif variants in reactive arthritis synovial fluid and blood. There was a TCR beta motif, made of several highly homologous variants, that appeared characteristic of ankylosing spondylitis blood. Disease-linked clones reportedly concentrated significantly in matched ankylosing spondylitis synovial fluid. Peripheral blood held disease-linked clones only at relatively low frequency, and these were CD8+.

There are many counts of this clonotype. What it recognizes is unknown. Quantitative 5'-RACE was performed with molecular barcodes, and it yielded the TCR beta libraries. TCRdb reprocessed the 5' RACE reads with MiXCR, giving one entry per CDR3 protein. Altogether around 94,000 distinct CDR3 sequences are present, roughly 9% being singletons, with the ten largest covering approximately 30%. There are 13 residues in the CDR3. The ends were cut back, 4 bases at V and 0 bases at J, with 7 bases in the middle. The V gene's germline CDR1 is SQVTM and CDR2 ANQGSEA. Input material: blood, either unsorted or a sorted T cell fraction (not recorded which). The sequence was obtained from a male donor with ankylosing spondylitis. This rearrangement joins TRBV29-1 to TRBJ2-1; possibly TRBD2 for D (6 bases). This CDR3 reads CSVVGSSYNEQFF. Written as DNA, the CDR3 is TGCAGCGTTGTCGGGAGCTCCTACAATGAGCAGTTCTTC.